This is a list of T cell receptor beta chains from one sample in a study of PD-1 blockade in mismatch repair-deficient tumors. TCRdb's table, derived via immunoSEQ multiplex PCR, lists solely in-frame clones and lacks some. The sample has about 79,000 clones; roughly 80% are singletons. The starting material was peripheral blood, obtained 44 weeks after starting pembrolizumab. The receptor set was obtained from an adult with mismatch repair-deficient cancer. The CDR3 runs from the conserved cysteine through the conserved F or W. The D gene is left open where the match is weak. Only part of the rows carry a size: once, few, many, or a class if the clone is expanded.

clone_size j_call v_call d_call cdr3_aa cdr3_nt
NA TRBJ2-3 TRBV11-2 NA CASSFSYGSLPDTQYF TGTGCCAGCAGCTTCTCCTACGGGAGCTTGCCAGATACGCAGTATTTT
NA TRBJ1-2 TRBV29-1 TRBD1 CSVVSTGEYGYTF TGCAGCGTTGTATCTACAGGGGAATATGGCTACACCTTC
NA TRBJ1-1 TRBV28 NA CASTGRRRLLTEAFF TGTGCCAGCACCGGCCGAAGACGGTTGCTCACTGAAGCTTTCTTT
few TRBJ1-3 TRBV5-8 NA CASSFRGGNTIYF TGTGCCAGCAGCTTTAGGGGTGGAAACACCATATATTTT
NA TRBJ2-3 TRBV7-3 TRBD2 CASSLSSGKITDTQYF TGTGCCAGCAGCTTGAGTAGCGGGAAGATCACAGATACGCAGTATTTT
NA TRBJ1-2 TRBV23-1 TRBD1 CASSRRGLRYGYTF TGCGCCAGCAGCCGCAGGGGGCTGAGATATGGCTACACCTTC
NA TRBJ2-6 TRBV19 NA CASSSGTLGANVLTF TGTGCCAGTAGTAGCGGGACACTGGGGGCCAACGTCCTGACTTTC
NA TRBJ2-3 TRBV7-2 TRBD2 CASSLGVSGALAQYF TGTGCCAGCAGCTTAGGGGTCAGCGGGGCGTTGGCGCAGTATTTT
NA TRBJ1-1 TRBV21-1 NA CASSKAGDRRTEAFF TGTGCCAGCAGCAAAGCGGGGGACCGACGGACTGAAGCTTTCTTT
NA TRBJ1-1 TRBV18 NA CASSPLAGGEAEAFF TGTGCCAGCTCACCACTGGCCGGTGGAGAGGCTGAAGCTTTCTTT
NA TRBJ1-2 TRBV5-1 NA CASSLAQAATNYGYTF TGCGCCAGCAGCTTGGCCCAGGCAGCTACTAACTATGGCTACACCTTC
NA TRBJ2-7 TRBV5-4 NA CASSLARQGSSFAEQYF TGTGCCAGCAGCTTGGCTCGCCAGGGTTCCAGTTTTGCCGAGCAGTACTTC
NA TRBJ1-2 TRBV29-1 NA CSVGAHYGYTF TGCAGCGTAGGAGCCCACTATGGCTACACCTTC
NA TRBJ2-1 TRBV21-1 NA CASSGDNEQFF TGTGCCAGCAGCGGGGACAATGAGCAGTTCTTC
NA TRBJ2-7 TRBV7-6 NA CASSLDYEQYF TGTGCCAGCAGCCTAGACTACGAGCAGTACTTC
NA TRBJ2-7 TRBV7-3 NA CASSLIGAGLYEQYF TGTGCCAGCAGCTTAATTGGCGCTGGCCTATACGAGCAGTACTTC
NA TRBJ2-3 TRBV5-1 TRBD1 CASSLASGQDLAAILTDTQYF TGCGCCAGCAGCTTGGCCTCGGGACAGGACTTAGCGGCTATATTAACAGATACGCAGTATTTT
once TRBJ2-1 TRBV19 TRBD2 CASSFGTSGSPREQFF TGTGCCAGTAGTTTTGGGACTAGCGGGAGCCCTAGGGAGCAGTTCTTC
few TRBJ2-7 TRBV7-8 NA CASSLVSGAGEQYF TGTGCCAGCAGCTTAGTTTCTGGGGCGGGCGAGCAGTACTTC
NA TRBJ2-3 TRBV6-5 NA CASSYTGVWGTDTQYF TGTGCCAGCAGTTACACGGGAGTATGGGGCACAGATACGCAGTATTTT
once TRBJ2-3 TRBV7-9 NA CAQGGGTSTDTQYF TGTGCCCAGGGGGGCGGAACTAGCACAGATACGCAGTATTTT
NA TRBJ1-5 TRBV5-1 NA CASSPGTDSNQPQHF TGCGCCAGCAGCCCGGGGACGGATAGCAATCAGCCCCAGCATTTT
once TRBJ2-3 TRBV14 TRBD2 CASSQGTSVPDTQYF TGTGCCAGCAGCCAAGGGACTAGCGTCCCAGATACGCAGTATTTT
NA TRBJ2-1 TRBV6-5 TRBD2 CASSYSSSGRMNEQFF TGTGCCAGCAGTTACTCCTCTAGCGGGAGGATGAATGAGCAGTTCTTC
once TRBJ2-5 TRBV30 TRBD2 CAWAGGHQETQYF TGTGCCTGGGCGGGAGGCCACCAAGAGACCCAGTACTTC
NA TRBJ2-7 TRBV5-4 TRBD2 CASSPEAGADEQYF TGTGCCAGCAGCCCAGAAGCGGGAGCTGACGAGCAGTACTTC
NA TRBJ1-3 TRBV30 NA CALTRVSGFGNTIYF TGTGCCCTAACGAGGGTCTCAGGGTTTGGAAACACCATATATTTT
NA TRBJ2-7 TRBV18 TRBD2 CASSSGLAGENYEQYF TGTGCCAGCTCATCTGGACTAGCGGGAGAGAACTACGAGCAGTACTTC
NA TRBJ1-5 TRBV6-1 NA CASSEWGVYSNQPQHF TGTGCCAGCAGTGAATGGGGGGTCTATAGCAATCAGCCCCAGCATTTT
few TRBJ1-2 TRBV18 TRBD1 CASSPGQAGYTF TGTGCCAGCTCACCCGGACAGGCTGGCTACACCTTC
NA TRBJ2-1 TRBV5-4 TRBD2 CASSLAGGGLDNEQFF TGTGCCAGCAGCTTGGCGGGAGGGGGGTTGGACAATGAGCAGTTCTTC
NA TRBJ2-5 TRBV29-1 TRBD1 CSGRDRGRETQYF TGCAGCGGGAGAGACAGGGGGAGGGAGACCCAGTACTTC
few TRBJ2-1 TRBV12-5 TRBD2 CASGSQTSGGSYNEQFF TGTGCTAGTGGTTCACAGACTAGCGGGGGCTCCTACAATGAGCAGTTCTTC
once TRBJ2-2 TRBV28 NA CASSYYTGELFF TGTGCCAGCAGTTATTACACCGGGGAGCTGTTTTTT
NA TRBJ1-2 TRBV7-3 NA CASSLQGNGYTF TGTGCCAGCAGCCTACAGGGCAATGGCTACACCTTC
once TRBJ1-2 TRBV29-1 NA CSVKGYGYTF TGCAGCGTAAAGGGCTATGGCTACACCTTC
NA TRBJ2-7 TRBV5-1 NA CASTETSSYEQYF TGCGCCAGCACCGAAACTAGCTCCTACGAGCAGTACTTC
NA TRBJ2-5 TRBV13 NA CASSGGPGQRGETQYF TGTGCCAGCAGCGGGGGACCGGGACAAAGAGGAGAGACCCAGTACTTC
NA TRBJ2-3 TRBV5-1 NA CASSLGVASDTQYF TGCGCCAGCAGCTTGGGGGTAGCTTCAGATACGCAGTATTTT
NA TRBJ2-7 TRBV2 TRBD2 CASSSRLAGLGHEQYF TGTGCCAGCAGCTCAAGACTAGCGGGCCTAGGCCACGAGCAGTACTTC
NA TRBJ2-1 TRBV27 NA CASGSSSYNEQFF TGTGCCAGCGGGAGCAGCTCCTACAATGAGCAGTTCTTC
NA TRBJ1-4 TRBV27 NA CATRSATNEKLFF TGTGCCACGAGGAGTGCAACTAATGAAAAACTGTTTTTT
NA TRBJ2-7 TRBV7-2 TRBD2 CASSPRLAGPYEQYF TGTGCCAGCAGCCCCAGACTAGCGGGTCCCTACGAGCAGTACTTC
NA TRBJ1-2 TRBV6-1 TRBD1 CASSRGGLVYGYTF TGTGCCAGCAGCCGAGGGGGCCTGGTCTATGGCTACACCTTC
NA TRBJ1-2 TRBV30 NA CAWSVRGRKYGYTF TGTGCCTGGAGTGTACGGGGGCGGAAGTACGGCTACACCTTC
NA TRBJ2-5 TRBV7-7 NA CASSLERGETQYF TGTGCTAGCAGCTTGGAACGGGGGGAGACCCAGTACTTC
NA TRBJ1-2 TRBV28 TRBD1 CASNPEDRLNGYTF TGTGCCAGCAATCCGGAGGACAGGCTGAATGGCTACACCTTC